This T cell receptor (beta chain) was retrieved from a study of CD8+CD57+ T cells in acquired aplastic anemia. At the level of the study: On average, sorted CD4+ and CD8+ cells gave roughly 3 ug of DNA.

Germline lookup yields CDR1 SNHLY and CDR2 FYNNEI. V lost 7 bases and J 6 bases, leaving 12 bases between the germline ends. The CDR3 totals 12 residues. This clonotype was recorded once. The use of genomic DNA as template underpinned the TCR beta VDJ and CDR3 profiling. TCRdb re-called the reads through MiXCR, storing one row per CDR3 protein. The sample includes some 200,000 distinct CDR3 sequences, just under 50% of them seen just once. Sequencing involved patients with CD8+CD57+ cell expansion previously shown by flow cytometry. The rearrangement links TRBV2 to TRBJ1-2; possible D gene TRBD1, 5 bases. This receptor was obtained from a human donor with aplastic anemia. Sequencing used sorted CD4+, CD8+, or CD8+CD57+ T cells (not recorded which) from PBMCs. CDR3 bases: TGTGCCAGCAATCAGGGCGAAGATGGCTACACCTTC. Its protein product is CASNQGEDGYTF.